A selection of T cell receptor beta chains follows, all from one sample in a study of control samples from healthy donors and cancer patients. Produced via immunoSEQ multiplex PCR; TCRdb's table is partial and in-frame only. The sample records around 28,000 clones, roughly 93% being singletons. The sample comprised PBMCs. The origin of the receptors is a man aged 50-60 years with lung cancer. CDR3s include the opening cysteine and the closing phenylalanine or tryptophan. Each record gives: V gene, J gene, D gene, clone size, CDR3 length, CDR3 DNA, CDR3 protein. D genes are given only for firm matches. A row's size may be missing; if present it is once, few, many or a size class.

TRBV12-5	TRBJ1-2	.	once	18	TGTGCTAGTGGTTTGGTACTTGGCAGGGACCCCCCTCCCCATGGCTACACCTTC	CASGLVLGRDPPPHGYTF
TRBV5-1	TRBJ1-2	.	.	15	TGCGCCAGCAGCTTGGCCCCCGGGGAGAAATATGGCTACACCTTC	CASSLAPGEKYGYTF
TRBV6-2/TRBV6-3	TRBJ2-2	.	.	15	TGTGCCAGCAGTTACCGACAGACAACTCTTGGGGAGCTGTTTTTT	CASSYRQTTLGELFF
TRBV19	TRBJ1-1	.	.	13	TGTGCCAGTGGCAGGGAGGCGAACACTGAAGCTTTCTTT	CASGREANTEAFF
TRBV4-3	TRBJ2-1	.	.	18	TGCGCCAGCAGCCAAGATGAAAGGCTGGGAAGCTCCTACAATGAGCAGTTCTTC	CASSQDERLGSSYNEQFF
TRBV7-2	TRBJ2-7	.	.	14	TGTGCCAGCAGCTTGGCCACCGGTGGCTACGAGCAGTACTTC	CASSLATGGYEQYF
TRBV30	TRBJ2-1	TRBD1	once	13	TGTGCCTGGAGCTCACAGGGGGCCTATGAGCAGTTCTTC	CAWSSQGAYEQFF
TRBV7-9	TRBJ1-2	.	.	15	TGTGCCAGCAGCACATGGGGGGCAGGGGAAGACGGCTACACCTTC	CASSTWGAGEDGYTF
TRBV29-1	TRBJ1-2	.	.	12	TGCAGCGTTGTGAGGGACAAGGACGGCTACACCTTC	CSVVRDKDGYTF
TRBV3-1/TRBV3-2	TRBJ2-3	.	.	12	TGTGCCAGCAGCCCGGGATCCTATACGCAGTATTTT	CASSPGSYTQYF
TRBV5-1	TRBJ2-7	.	few	14	TGCGCCAGCAGTTCCCATGGGGGGTACTACGAGCAGTACTTC	CASSSHGGYYEQYF
TRBV28	TRBJ1-2	.	.	12	TGTGCCACCATCACTGTGGGGTATGGCTACACCTTC	CATITVGYGYTF
TRBV7-8	TRBJ2-5	TRBD2	.	18	TGTGCCAGCAGCTCCAGACTAGCGGGGGGGCCCAAGTCGGAGACCCAGTACTTC	CASSSRLAGGPKSETQYF
TRBV5-1	TRBJ1-1	.	.	14	TGCGCCAGCACGCCCATGGGGTCGAACACTGAAGCTTTCTTT	CASTPMGSNTEAFF
TRBV7-2	TRBJ1-1	TRBD1	.	13	TGTGCCAGCAACGGACAGGGGTACACTGAAGCTTTCTTT	CASNGQGYTEAFF